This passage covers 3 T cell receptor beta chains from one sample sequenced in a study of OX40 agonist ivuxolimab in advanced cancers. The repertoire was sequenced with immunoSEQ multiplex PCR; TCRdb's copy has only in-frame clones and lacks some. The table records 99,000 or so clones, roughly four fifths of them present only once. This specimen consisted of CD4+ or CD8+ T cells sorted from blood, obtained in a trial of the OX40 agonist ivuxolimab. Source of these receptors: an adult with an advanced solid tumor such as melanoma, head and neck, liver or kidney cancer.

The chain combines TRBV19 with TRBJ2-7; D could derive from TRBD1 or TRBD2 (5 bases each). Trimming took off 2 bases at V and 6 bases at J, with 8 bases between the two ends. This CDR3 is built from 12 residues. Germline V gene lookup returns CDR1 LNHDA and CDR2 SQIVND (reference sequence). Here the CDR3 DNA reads TGTGCCAGTAGTATATCTGGGGGCGAGCAGTACTTC. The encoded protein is CASSISGGEQYF. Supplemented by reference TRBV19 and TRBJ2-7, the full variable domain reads DGGITQSPKYLFRKEGQNVTLSCEQNLNHDAMYWYRQDPGQGLRLIYYSQIVNDFQKGDIAEGYSVSREKKESFPLTVTSAQKNPTAFYLCASSISGGEQYFGPGTRLTVT.

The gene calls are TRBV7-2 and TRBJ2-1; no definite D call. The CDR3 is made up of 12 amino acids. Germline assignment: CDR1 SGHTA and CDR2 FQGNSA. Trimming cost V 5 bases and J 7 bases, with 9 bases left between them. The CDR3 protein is CASSPSTNEQFF. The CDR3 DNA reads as TGTGCCAGCAGCCCGAGTACTAATGAGCAGTTCTTC.

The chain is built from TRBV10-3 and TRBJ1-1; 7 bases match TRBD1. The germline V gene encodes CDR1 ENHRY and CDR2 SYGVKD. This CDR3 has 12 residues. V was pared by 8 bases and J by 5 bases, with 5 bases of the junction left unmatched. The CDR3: CAIGQGGTEAFF. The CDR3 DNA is TGTGCCATCGGTCAGGGGGGGACTGAAGCTTTCTTT.